This T cell receptor (beta chain) was sequenced in a study of CD8 T cells in ankylosing spondylitis. Study results and caveats: Enrichment of disease-linked clones was reportedly significant in matched ankylosing spondylitis synovial fluid. Ankylosing spondylitis blood appeared to be characterized by a TCR beta motif of 8 or 9 highly homologous variants.

Looked up from germline, CDR1 is MNHNS and CDR2 is SASEGT. This CDR3 is built from 17 residues. Trimming removed 7 bases at V and 0 bases at J, with 16 bases between. TCRdb re-analysed the 5' RACE reads in MiXCR, keeping a single row per CDR3 protein. Of about 64,000 distinct CDR3 sequences in the sample, 6.2% were seen once. In regard to this clonotype: Its specificity is unknown.

Sample: synovial fluid, either unsorted or a sorted T cell fraction (not recorded which). The TCR comes from a male donor with ankylosing spondylitis. V is TRBV6-1 and J is TRBJ2-6, with D perhaps TRBD1 or TRBD2 (6 bases each). CDR3 residues: CASTKGGIDSGANVLTF. CDR3 nucleotides: TGTGCCAGCACCAAAGGGGGGATAGACTCTGGGGCCAACGTCCTGACTTTC.